A single sample is the source of the 25 T cell receptor beta chains below, sequenced in a study of T-cell memory formation after mild COVID-19. TCRdb recomputed calls from the 5' RACE reads with MiXCR, one row per CDR3 protein. The profile shows 560,000 or so distinct CDR3 sequences, around 16% of them singletons. The material sequenced was PBMCs or a T cell subset sorted from them (not recorded which). These receptors originate from an adult woman who had mild COVID-19 (a few samples of this study predate the infection). Cell type and time point are not known.

Only a few counts were recorded for this clonotype. This chain uses TRBV7-2 with TRBJ1-1; maybe TRBD1 (6 bases). V was pared by 6 bases and J by 7 bases, with 24 bases between. The CDR3 consists of 16 residues. CDR1 is SGHTA and CDR2 is FQGNSA in the germline V gene. As DNA, the CDR3 is TGTGCCAGCAGTCTAGAGGGGGGCGAGGTTGGCGGTGAAGCTTTCTTT. Its protein product is CASSLEGGEVGGEAFF.

J is TRBJ2-3 and V is TRBV30; 8 nucleotides agree with TRBD1. This CDR3 region has 16 residues. V was pared by 3 bases and J by 4 bases, with 12 bases of the junction left unmatched. CDR1 GTSNPN and CDR2 SVGIG come from the germline V gene (reference sequence). The CDR3 loop reads CAWRDPSGGLADTQYF. The CDR3 DNA reads TGTGCCTGGAGAGATCCCTCAGGGGGCTTGGCAGATACGCAGTATTTT.

The chain employs TRBV24-1 and TRBJ1-2; the D gene is possibly TRBD1 (6 bases). Looked up from germline, CDR1 is KGHDR and CDR2 is SFDVKD. The CDR3 sequence is 15 residues long. The V gene lost 3 bases and the J gene lost 8 bases, with 18 bases spanning the gap. The CDR3 sequence is CATSDPGHSPGGYTF. Here the CDR3 DNA reads TGTGCCACCAGTGATCCGGGACATTCCCCGGGGGGCTACACCTTC.

This clonotype was picked up a small number of times. This chain uses TRBV9 with TRBJ2-7, with TRBD1 matching 9 bases. V dropped 3 bases and J dropped 4; count of bases not matched to a gene: 8. This CDR3 has 15 residues. Germline V gene sequence: CDR1 SGDLS, CDR2 YYNGEE. CDR3 in amino acids: CASSATGTGTYEQYF. The CDR3 DNA reads TGTGCCAGCAGCGCCACCGGGACAGGGACGTACGAGCAGTACTTC.

This clonotype has ten or more counts. The CDR3, as DNA: TGTGCCAGCAGTCCGGGGCTGGAGACCCAGTACTTC. It yields the protein CASSPGLETQYF. The V call is TRBV6-2 or TRBV6-3, the J call TRBJ2-5, with D perhaps given as TRBD1 or TRBD2 (5 bases each). CDR3 length: 12 amino acids. With 5 bases removed from V and 5 bases from J, the gap between germline ends came to 9 bases. Germline CDR1 MNHEY, CDR2 SVGEGT.

The sample holds a few counts of this clonotype. The chain couples TRBV6-2 or TRBV6-3 to TRBJ2-7, with TRBD2 matching over 11 bases. Germline CDR1 is MNHEY and CDR2 is SVGEGT. The V and J ends lost 7 bases and 2 bases, in that order; junction bases with no gene match: 10. The CDR3 totals 16 residues. The CDR3 DNA reads as TGTGCCAGCAAACTAGCGGGAGCCCCCGAGGCCTACGAGCAGTACTTC. Protein product: CASKLAGAPEAYEQYF.

V and J are TRBV6-6 and TRBJ1-1; no definite D call. Germline lookup yields CDR1 MNHNY and CDR2 SVGAGI (reference sequence). This CDR3 is 12 amino acids long. V shed 5 bases and J shed 5 bases, with 9 bases lying between them. The CDR3 spells CASSQMGTEAFF. CDR3 nucleotide sequence: TGTGCCAGCAGTCAGATGGGGACTGAAGCTTTCTTT.

This chain connects TRBV9 to TRBJ1-1, with no clear D. Looked up from germline, CDR1 is SGDLS and CDR2 is YYNGEE. Trimming removed 3 bases at V and 3 bases at J, with 9 bases between. This CDR3 has 13 amino acids. The CDR3 region has the DNA TGTGCCAGCAGCGCGCACGTCGACACTGAAGCTTTCTTT. Protein sequence: CASSAHVDTEAFF.

This clonotype has more than one count but fewer than ten. V gene TRBV12-3 or TRBV12-4 combines with J gene TRBJ1-1; TRBD1 agrees at 7 bases. The V and J ends lost 2 bases and 10 bases, in that order; junction bases with no gene match: 10. CDR3 length: 14 residues. The CDR3 protein is CASSLSGGRLGAFF. The CDR3 DNA follows: TGTGCCAGCAGTTTATCAGGGGGGCGCTTGGGAGCTTTCTTT.

This clonotype was observed a few times. The rearrangement joins TRBV6-2 or TRBV6-3 to TRBJ1-1; 9 positions agree with TRBD1. CDR3 size: 15 residues. Germline CDR1 is MNHEY and CDR2 is SVGEGT. Trimming removed 6 bases from V and 5 bases from J; junction bases left unmatched: 10. CDR3 sequence reads: CASSWGQGLGTEAFF. For the CDR3, the DNA is TGTGCCAGCAGCTGGGGACAGGGACTGGGGACTGAAGCTTTCTTT.

This clonotype was counted a few times. The V gene is TRBV7-9, the J gene TRBJ2-4, with TRBD2 matching over 10 bases. CDR1 and CDR2 (germline): SEHNR, FQNEAQ (reference sequence). The CDR3 is made up of 19 amino acids. With V trimmed by 1 base and J by 0 bases, 9 bases remained unmatched. The DNA of the CDR3 is TGTGCCAGCAGCTTAGTAGCGGCGAGGACTAGCGGAGCCAAAAACATTCAGTACTTC. Its translation is CASSLVAARTSGAKNIQYF. The full variable domain, completed using reference TRBV7-9 and TRBJ2-4, is DTGVSQNPRHKITKRGQNVTFRCDPISEHNRLYWYRQTLGQGPEFLTYFQNEAQLEKSRLLSDRFSAERPKGSFSTLEIQRTEQGDSAMYLCASSLVAARTSGAKNIQYFGAGTRLSVL.

The chain joins TRBV18 to TRBJ2-3, with D possibly being TRBD1 (5 bases). The CDR3 is made up of 15 amino acids. V was cut by 3 bases and J by 7 bases, with 17 bases left in between. The V gene's germline CDR1 is KGHSH and CDR2 LQKENI. CDR3 nucleotides: TGTGCCAGCTCACCGGACACGAGGACGGAAAATACGCAGTATTTT. Amino acids: CASSPDTRTENTQYF.

This clonotype was recorded at least ten times. The rearrangement joins TRBV5-1 to TRBJ1-2; D gene ambiguous. The CDR3 runs to 13 residues. Germline lookup yields CDR1 SGHRS and CDR2 YFSETQ. Trimming stripped 4 bases from V and 2 bases from J, with 9 bases between. In nucleotides, the CDR3 is TGCGCCAGCAGCAGTGAAGGGAACTATGGCTACACCTTC. Translating gives CASSSEGNYGYTF.

The gene calls are TRBV19 and TRBJ2-1; no reliable D call. Germline V gene data show CDR1 as LNHDA and CDR2 as SQIVND (reference sequence). V was trimmed by 1 base and J by 1 base, leaving 2 bases between them. The CDR3 totals 13 residues. As DNA, the CDR3 is TGTGCCAGTAGTATAGCTTCCTACAATGAGCAGTTCTTC. This codes for CASSIASYNEQFF.

The chain uses TRBV21-1 and TRBJ2-4; TRBD2 was called by the table and not checked on the DNA. TRBV21-1 is assigned pseudogene status. This CDR3 is built from 15 residues. The CDR3 is CASSPIVPGENIQYF. The DNA for the CDR3 is TGTGCCAGCAGCCCCATAGTCCCAGGGGAAAACATTCAGTACTTC.

This clonotype was observed a handful of times. This chain uses TRBV20-1 with TRBJ2-1; tentatively, D is TRBD1 or TRBD2 (5 bases each). The V end lost 0 bases, the J end lost 10 bases, and 10 bases lay between the germline ends. The CDR3 is 12 amino acids. CDR1 and CDR2 from the germline V gene are DFQATT and SNEGSKA (reference sequence). The CDR3 here is CSARDRGVEQFF. For the CDR3, the DNA is TGCAGTGCTAGAGATAGAGGGGTCGAGCAGTTCTTC.

The sample holds a few counts of this clonotype. The chain has TRBV24-1 and TRBJ2-1, with TRBD1 identical over 7 bases. Trimming cost V 4 bases and J 6 bases; bases outside gene matches: 11. Germline V lookup: CDR1 KGHDR, CDR2 SFDVKD. The length of the CDR3 is 16 residues. This CDR3 reads CATSEVDRVRSNEQFF. In DNA form, the CDR3 reads TGTGCCACCAGTGAAGTAGACAGGGTTCGATCCAATGAGCAGTTCTTC.

The chain has TRBV20-1 and TRBJ1-1; maybe TRBD1 (5 bases). The CDR3 totals 15 residues. Germline CDR1 and CDR2: DFQATT and SNEGSKA (reference sequence). Trimming stripped 0 bases from V and 1 base from J, with 12 bases between. The CDR3 nucleotides are TGCAGTGCTAGAGATGGGTCAGGGAGGAACACTGAAGCTTTCTTT. Protein sequence: CSARDGSGRNTEAFF.

This clonotype has only a few counts. The genes are TRBV4-1 and TRBJ2-7; 11 bases align to TRBD2. The CDR3 totals 17 residues. V trimming: 0 bases; J trimming: 0 bases; junction bases outside the gene matches: 4. The germline V gene has CDR1 MGHRA and CDR2 YSYEKL. The CDR3: CASSQEGLAGLSYEQYF. DNA of the CDR3: TGCGCCAGCAGCCAAGAAGGACTAGCGGGCCTCTCCTACGAGCAGTACTTC.

In this sample, this clonotype turned up a few times. J is TRBJ2-3 and V is TRBV7-3; 8 bases map to TRBD2. The CDR3 covers 15 residues. From germline, CDR1 is SGHTA and CDR2 FQGTGA. Trimming at V came to 5 bases and at J to 3 bases, leaving 7 bases not matched to a gene. The CDR3 DNA sequence: TGTGCCAGCAGCCCCGCGGGGGGCGGGACAGATACGCAGTATTTT. Amino acids: CASSPAGGGTDTQYF.

This sequence joins TRBV9 and TRBJ2-1; 16 bases agree with TRBD2. The junction had 7 bases not matched to a gene; V was cut back by 4 bases and J by 9 bases. The CDR3 has 16 amino acids. Germline CDR1 SGDLS, CDR2 YYNGEE. CDR3 coding DNA: TGTGCCAGCAGCTTGGGACTAGCGGGAGGGGAAAGTGAGCAGTTCTTC. Protein: CASSLGLAGGESEQFF.

The chain links TRBV5-4 to TRBJ2-2, with 11 bases lining up with TRBD1. The ends lost 3 bases at V and 6 bases at J; junction bases unmatched: 1. Germline CDR1 and CDR2: SGHNT and YYREEE (reference sequence). This CDR3 is built from 14 residues. In nucleotides, the CDR3 is TGTGCCAGCAGCTGGGACAGGGGGGCCGGGGAGCTGTTTTTT. Translated, it gives CASSWDRGAGELFF.

This clonotype was found a few times. The chain is built from TRBV5-8 and TRBJ1-1; D remains unclear. Germline assignment: CDR1 SGHTS and CDR2 YDEGEE. V was trimmed by 4 bases and J by 0 bases, leaving 16 bases between them. This CDR3 region has 16 residues. The CDR3 DNA is TGTGCCAGCAGCCGAACCTTGACAAGGATGAACACTGAAGCTTTCTTT. The encoded protein is CASSRTLTRMNTEAFF.

The V call is TRBV18, the J call TRBJ1-2; D is possibly TRBD1 (5 bases). This CDR3 contains 12 residues. Germline CDR1 is KGHSH and CDR2 is LQKENI. V was trimmed by 4 bases and J by 14 bases, leaving 17 bases between them. In nucleotides, the CDR3 is TGTGCCAGCTCACTCGGGGGAGGACTGACGACCTTC. Its protein product is CASSLGGGLTTF.

The chain recombines TRBV27 with TRBJ2-7, with 9 bases lining up with TRBD1. V was pared by 6 bases and J by 3 bases, with 9 bases of the junction left unmatched. Germline V gives CDR1 MNHEY, CDR2 SMNVEV (reference sequence). This CDR3 has 15 residues. As DNA, the CDR3 is TGTGCCAGCAGCCCCTGGGACAGGGCGGTCTACGAGCAGTACTTC. Amino acid sequence: CASSPWDRAVYEQYF.